One sample yielded the 21 T cell receptor beta chains listed below, sequenced in a study of cytomegalovirus exposure and HLA in healthy donors (dated by TCRdb to 2017 to 2019). The library was generated by the immunoSEQ multiplex PCR assay. For the multiplex PCR, a mixture combining 60 forward primers for TCR Vbeta segments and 13 reverse primers for TCR Jbeta segments was used. TCRdb's version of the immuneACCESS table is confined to in-frame rearrangements and falls short of the full clone set. An unresolved V gene accounts for under half of the shortfall where checked; the remainder is of unknown origin. The sample table lists under 200,000 clones, more than 70% of them with a count of one. The top ten constitute over 4.5% of the sample. The sequencing sample was made of PBMCs. The receptors stem from a male donor in good health and CMV-seronegative.

This chain connects TRBV7-3 to TRBJ2-7, with 9 bases that match TRBD2. The trim removed 1 base at V and 4 bases at J, leaving 5 bases unmatched. The CDR3 is 15 amino acids. CDR1 and CDR2 from the germline V gene are SGHTA and FQGTGA. The CDR3 loop reads CASSLRCSGGYEQYF. The DNA of the CDR3 is TGTGCCAGCAGCTTAAGGTGCAGCGGGGGGTACGAGCAGTACTTC. Drawing the rest from reference TRBV7-3 and TRBJ2-7, the complete variable domain is GAGVSQTPSNKVTEKGKYVELRCDPISGHTALYWYRQSLGQGPEFLIYFQGTGAADDSGLPNDRFFAVRPEGSVSTLKIQRTERGDSAVYLCASSLRCSGGYEQYFGPGTRLTVT.

The chain carries TRBV25-1 and TRBJ2-5; possibly TRBD2 for D (6 bases). Gene TRBJ2-7 matches the end of the DNA better, so the J call may be wrong. Germline CDR1 is MGHDK and CDR2 is SYGVNS. This CDR3 contains 12 residues. This CDR3 is CASRGGRYEQYF. The DNA for the CDR3 is TGTGCCAGCAGGGGGGGTCGCTACGAGCAGTACTTC.

This clone was recorded a few times. The chain employs TRBV7-9 and TRBJ1-1; possibly TRBD1 for D (6 bases). The CDR3 sequence is 14 residues long. Germline V gene data show CDR1 as SEHNR and CDR2 as FQNEAQ (reference sequence). Between the trimmed V and J ends, which lost 6 bases and 1 base, there was a span of 12 bases. The CDR3 here is CASRLGQSNTEAFF. The CDR3 DNA reads TGTGCCAGCAGACTCGGACAGTCGAACACTGAAGCTTTCTTT.

The chain recombines TRBV6-6 with TRBJ1-4; 10 bases match TRBD1. V shed 8 bases and J 6 bases; nucleotides not matched to a gene: 6. The CDR3 is made up of 14 amino acids. The germline CDR1 and CDR2 sequences are MNHNY and SVGAGI (reference sequence). The CDR3 protein is CASRAGQGDEKLFF. The DNA of the CDR3 is TGTGCCAGCCGAGCTGGACAGGGGGATGAAAAACTGTTTTTT.

The genes are TRBV5-1 and TRBJ2-2; 8 bases match TRBD2. CDR1 and CDR2 from the germline V gene are SGHRS and YFSETQ. The CDR3 spans 16 residues. V lost 1 base and J lost 3; bases outside the gene matches: 5. CDR3: CASSLSAGGYTGELFF. The CDR3 coding sequence is TGCGCCAGCAGCTTGTCGGCGGGAGGTTACACCGGGGAGCTGTTTTTT.

This clone was seen only a few times. V and J are TRBV27 and TRBJ2-1; 9 nucleotides match TRBD2. The length of the CDR3 is 15 residues. Germline V gene data show CDR1 as MNHEY and CDR2 as SMNVEV (reference sequence). The trim removed 7 bases at V and 2 bases at J, leaving 6 bases unmatched. The DNA of the CDR3 is TGTGCCAGCACCATAGCGGGAGAGGCCTACAATGAGCAGTTCTTC. It translates to CASTIAGEAYNEQFF.

The V call is TRBV6-1, the J call TRBJ2-7; perhaps TRBD1 as D (6 bases). Germline lookup yields CDR1 MNHNS and CDR2 SASEGT. Trimming took 5 bases from V and 5 from J, leaving 13 bases between them. This CDR3 is 13 amino acids long. CDR3: CASSITTGDEQYF. CDR3 in DNA: TGTGCCAGCAGTATCACGACAGGAGACGAGCAGTACTTC.

This chain joins TRBV27 and TRBJ2-5; 8 bases line up with TRBD2. This CDR3 spans 15 amino acids. CDR1 is MNHEY and CDR2 is SMNVEV in the germline V gene (reference sequence). The ends lost 0 bases at V and 7 bases at J; junction bases unmatched: 7. This chain's CDR3 is CASSLSAGAVGTQYF. In nucleotides, the CDR3 is TGTGCCAGCAGTTTATCAGCGGGGGCCGTTGGGACCCAGTACTTC.

The sample holds one count of this clone. This chain links TRBV4-2 with TRBJ2-2; 8 bases agree with TRBD1. This CDR3 is built from 15 residues. V was pared by 0 bases and J by 4 bases, with 1 base of the junction left unmatched. Germline V gene data show CDR1 as LGHNA and CDR2 as YNFKEQ. The CDR3 nucleotides read TGTGCCAGCAGCCAAGAGACAGGGGCCACCGGGGAGCTGTTTTTT. Amino acid sequence: CASSQETGATGELFF.

The chain links TRBV7-3 to TRBJ1-3; D possibly corresponds to TRBD1 (5 bases). The germline CDR1 and CDR2 sequences are SGHTA and FQGTGA. The CDR3 runs to 16 residues. V was pared by 5 bases and J by 1 base, with 15 bases between. CDR3 sequence (DNA): TGTGCCAGCAGCCCAAGACCCAGGGCTTCTGGAAACACCATATATTTT. It codes for CASSPRPRASGNTIYF.

This chain joins TRBV4-2 and TRBJ2-3; 11 positions agree with TRBD2. The CDR3 runs 17 residues. Germline V gives CDR1 LGHNA, CDR2 YNFKEQ. V was pared by 2 bases and J by 0 bases, with 4 bases of the junction left unmatched. The CDR3 protein is CASSQLAGGPSTDTQYF. The CDR3 DNA reads as TGTGCCAGCAGCCAACTAGCGGGGGGCCCTAGCACAGATACGCAGTATTTT.

The chain carries TRBV9 and TRBJ2-5; D might be TRBD1 (6 bases). Germline V gene lookup returns CDR1 SGDLS and CDR2 YYNGEE. Trimming removed 0 bases from V and 5 bases from J, with 11 bases in between. The CDR3 totals 14 residues. The CDR3 nucleotides read TGTGCCAGCAGCGTAGCCGACAGGTGGGAGACCCAGTACTTC. The encoded protein is CASSVADRWETQYF.

The chain has TRBV9 and TRBJ1-3; D uncertain. The germline V gene encodes CDR1 SGDLS and CDR2 YYNGEE. Trimming shortened V by 0 bases and J by 0 bases, and 10 bases separated the two germline ends. There are 16 residues in the CDR3. This CDR3 reads CASSVEEASSGNTIYF. The CDR3 DNA reads TGTGCCAGCAGCGTAGAAGAAGCCTCCTCTGGAAACACCATATATTTT.

The chain couples TRBV6-5 to TRBJ2-1; D ambiguous. This CDR3 is built from 13 residues. Germline V gives CDR1 MNHEY, CDR2 SVGAGI. Trimming stripped 4 bases from V and 6 bases from J, with 10 bases between. As DNA, the CDR3 is TGTGCCAGCAGTTCCACGCTAGGCAATGAGCAGTTCTTC. It is translated as CASSSTLGNEQFF.

V and J are TRBV4-1 and TRBJ2-2; 12 bases map to TRBD1. With V trimmed by 2 bases and J by 7 bases, 8 bases remained unmatched. This CDR3 is built from 17 residues. Germline V CDR1 and CDR2: MGHRA, YSYEKL. The CDR3 DNA follows: TGCGCCAGCAGCCAATCCGGGACAGGGGGCGAAGGCGGGGAGCTGTTTTTT. Its protein is CASSQSGTGGEGGELFF.

This sequence joins TRBV5-6 and TRBJ1-5; TRBD1 matches at 8 bases. The CDR3 spans 15 residues. Trimming at V came to 4 bases and at J to 3 bases, leaving 6 bases not matched to a gene. The germline gives CDR1 SGHDT, CDR2 YYEEEE. The DNA for the CDR3 is TGTGCCAGCAGCACGGGACAGGCCCTCAATCAGCCCCAGCATTTT. This sequence encodes CASSTGQALNQPQHF. Variable domain in full (rest from reference TRBV5-6 and TRBJ1-5): DAGVTQSPTHLIKTRGQQVTLRCSPKSGHDTVSWYQQALGQGPQFIFQYYEEEERQRGNFPDRFSGHQFPNYSSELNVNALLLGDSALYLCASSTGQALNQPQHFGDGTRLSIL.

This chain uses TRBV6-6 with TRBJ1-1, with D perhaps TRBD1 (5 bases). The CDR3 spans 11 residues. V was pared by 5 bases and J by 10 bases, with 11 bases between. Germline-derived CDR1 and CDR2 are MNHNY and SVGAGI (reference sequence). CDR3 nucleotide sequence: TGTGCCAGCAGTGACCAGGGTCCAGCTTTCTTT. It yields the protein CASSDQGPAFF.

The chain links TRBV7-8 to TRBJ1-4; TRBD1 matches 8 bases. CDR1 and CDR2 from the germline V gene are SGHVS and FQNEAQ. Trimming removed 3 bases from V and 8 bases from J; junction bases left unmatched: 11. This CDR3 contains 16 residues. The CDR3 loop reads CASSFLHRGMSEKLFF. DNA for the CDR3: TGTGCCAGCAGCTTCCTCCACAGGGGGATGAGCGAAAAACTGTTTTTT.

The chain recombines TRBV19 with TRBJ2-4; the D gene is possibly TRBD2 (6 bases). This CDR3 comprises 15 residues. Germline CDR1 reads LNHDA; CDR2 reads SQIVND (reference sequence). The V end lost 7 bases, the J end lost 6 bases, and 19 bases lay between the germline ends. The CDR3 loop reads CASKGNGGGGNIQYF. In DNA, the CDR3 is TGTGCCAGTAAAGGAAACGGGGGAGGAGGAAACATTCAGTACTTC.

The rearrangement links TRBV27 to TRBJ1-6; D gene unclear. There are 17 residues in the CDR3. V lost 1 base and J 4 bases, leaving 14 bases between the germline ends. Germline V gene sequence: CDR1 MNHEY, CDR2 SMNVEV (reference sequence). The CDR3 region is CASSLFVSDTYNSPLHF. In nucleotides, the CDR3 is TGTGCCAGCAGTTTATTCGTCAGCGATACTTATAATTCACCCCTCCACTTT.

The chain recombines TRBV18 with TRBJ1-2; 7 bases align to TRBD1. Trimming took 2 bases from V and 8 from J; bases not matched to a gene: 5. The CDR3 length is 13 residues. Germline V gene data show CDR1 as KGHSH and CDR2 as LQKENI. CDR3 loop: CASSPSQGDGYTF. CDR3 coding DNA: TGTGCCAGCTCACCAAGCCAGGGGGACGGCTACACCTTC. The full variable domain, in which reference TRBV18 and TRBJ1-2 provide the parts outside the CDR3, is NAGVMQNPRHLVRRRGQEARLRCSPMKGHSHVYWYRQLPEEGLKFMVYLQKENIIDESGMPKERFSAEFPKEGPSILRIQQVVRGDSAAYFCASSPSQGDGYTFGSGTRLTVV.